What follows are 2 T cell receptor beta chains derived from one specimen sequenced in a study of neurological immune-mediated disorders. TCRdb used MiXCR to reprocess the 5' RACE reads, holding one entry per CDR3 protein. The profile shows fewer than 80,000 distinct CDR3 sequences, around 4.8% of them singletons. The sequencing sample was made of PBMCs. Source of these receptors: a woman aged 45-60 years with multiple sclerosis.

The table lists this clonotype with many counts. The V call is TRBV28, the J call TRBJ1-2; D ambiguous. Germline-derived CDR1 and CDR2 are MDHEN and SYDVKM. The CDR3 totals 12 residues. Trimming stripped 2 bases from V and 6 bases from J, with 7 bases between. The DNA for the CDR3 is TGTGCCAGCAGTTTAATAGAGGATGGCTACACCTTC. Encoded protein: CASSLIEDGYTF.

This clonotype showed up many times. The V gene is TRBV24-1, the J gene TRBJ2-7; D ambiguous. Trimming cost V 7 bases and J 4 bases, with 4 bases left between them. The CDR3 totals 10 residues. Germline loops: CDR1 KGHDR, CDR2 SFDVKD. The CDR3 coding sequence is TGTGCCACCAGCGGTTACGAGCAGTACTTC. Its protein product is CATSGYEQYF.